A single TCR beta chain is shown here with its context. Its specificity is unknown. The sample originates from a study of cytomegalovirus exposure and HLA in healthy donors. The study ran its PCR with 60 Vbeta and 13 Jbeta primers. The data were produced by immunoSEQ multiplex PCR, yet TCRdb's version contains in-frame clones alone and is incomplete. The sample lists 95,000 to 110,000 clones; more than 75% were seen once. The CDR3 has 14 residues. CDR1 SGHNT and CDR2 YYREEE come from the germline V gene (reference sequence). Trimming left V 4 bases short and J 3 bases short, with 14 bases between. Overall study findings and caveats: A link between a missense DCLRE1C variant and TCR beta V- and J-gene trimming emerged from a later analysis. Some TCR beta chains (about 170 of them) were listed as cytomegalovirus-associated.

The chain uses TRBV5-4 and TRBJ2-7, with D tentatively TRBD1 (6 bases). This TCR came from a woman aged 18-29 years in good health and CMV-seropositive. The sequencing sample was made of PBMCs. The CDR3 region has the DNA TGTGCCAGCAGCGTCGGACAGACATTCTACGAGCAGTACTTC. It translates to CASSVGQTFYEQYF.